A selection of T cell receptor beta chains follows, all from one sample in a study of T cell responses to AZD1222 COVID-19 vaccine. Produced via immunoSEQ multiplex PCR; TCRdb's table is partial and in-frame only. Of about 150,000 clones in the sample, around 90% were seen once. Sample: peripheral blood, taken on day 0 of AZD1222 vaccination. The receptor source for this set is an adult in good health. The CDR3 runs from the conserved cysteine through the conserved F or W. D genes are given only for firm matches. Clone size, where shown, is once, few, many, or a class for clones that have expanded.

J gene: TRBJ2-7
D gene: NA
clone size: once
V gene: TRBV7-9
CDR3 protein: CASSLPDLPSEQYF
CDR3 DNA: TGTGCCAGCAGCTTACCGGATCTTCCTTCCGAGCAGTACTTC

J gene: TRBJ2-2
D gene: NA
clone size: NA
V gene: TRBV5-1
CDR3 protein: CASSPGLLPNTGELFF
CDR3 DNA: TGCGCCAGCAGCCCCGGTCTCTTGCCGAACACCGGGGAGCTGTTTTTT

J gene: TRBJ2-2
D gene: TRBD2
clone size: NA
V gene: TRBV19
CDR3 protein: CASTWGLAGVTTGELFF
CDR3 DNA: TGTGCCAGTACTTGGGGACTAGCGGGAGTTACCACCGGGGAGCTGTTTTTT

J gene: TRBJ2-2
D gene: NA
clone size: NA
V gene: TRBV4-3
CDR3 protein: CASSQGPSGYEELFF
CDR3 DNA: TGCGCCAGCAGCCAAGGCCCTTCGGGGTACGAGGAGCTGTTTTTT

J gene: TRBJ2-3
D gene: NA
clone size: NA
V gene: TRBV11-3
CDR3 protein: CASSFHTDTQYF
CDR3 DNA: TGTGCCAGCAGCTTCCACACAGATACGCAGTATTTT

J gene: TRBJ2-2
D gene: NA
clone size: NA
V gene: TRBV9
CDR3 protein: CASSVGGGTGELFF
CDR3 DNA: TGTGCCAGCAGCGTGGGTGGTGGGACCGGGGAGCTGTTTTTT

J gene: TRBJ2-7
D gene: NA
clone size: once
V gene: TRBV30
CDR3 protein: CAWSSRGGLTKYF
CDR3 DNA: TGTGCCTGGAGTTCACGCGGGGGCCTCACGAAGTACTTC

J gene: TRBJ2-7
D gene: NA
clone size: NA
V gene: TRBV12-5
CDR3 protein: CASGPGGDSYEQYF
CDR3 DNA: TGTGCTAGTGGCCCCGGAGGAGACTCCTACGAGCAGTACTTC

J gene: TRBJ2-7
D gene: NA
clone size: NA
V gene: TRBV5-1
CDR3 protein: CASSLGVQALLKGEQYF
CDR3 DNA: TGCGCCAGCAGCTTGGGTGTCCAGGCCCTCCTGAAGGGCGAGCAGTACTTC

J gene: TRBJ2-7
D gene: NA
clone size: once
V gene: TRBV29-1
CDR3 protein: CSVLNGAYEQYF
CDR3 DNA: TGCAGCGTTCTTAACGGGGCCTACGAGCAGTACTTC